This T cell receptor (beta chain) was sequenced for a study of blood T cell repertoires in COVID-19. For the study at large: T cells, B-cell-depleted T cells, or PBMCs provided the cDNA or gDNA that served as material.

After removal of 5 bases from V and 6 bases from J, the junction contained 6 bases not matched to a gene. CDR3 size: 13 residues. Germline loops: CDR1 GTSNPN, CDR2 SVGIG (reference sequence). Sequenced by immunoSEQ multiplex PCR; TCRdb stores in-frame clones only, minus some. The repertoire holds some 80,000 clones, with under 90% as singletons. The clonotype comes from a human donor in a cohort sampled during active COVID-19. The genes are TRBV30 and TRBJ2-1, with TRBD2 matching over 8 bases. The sequenced material came from peripheral blood. As DNA, the CDR3 is TGTGCCTGGGGAAGCGGGAGAGGCAATGAGCAGTTCTTC. Protein: CAWGSGRGNEQFF.